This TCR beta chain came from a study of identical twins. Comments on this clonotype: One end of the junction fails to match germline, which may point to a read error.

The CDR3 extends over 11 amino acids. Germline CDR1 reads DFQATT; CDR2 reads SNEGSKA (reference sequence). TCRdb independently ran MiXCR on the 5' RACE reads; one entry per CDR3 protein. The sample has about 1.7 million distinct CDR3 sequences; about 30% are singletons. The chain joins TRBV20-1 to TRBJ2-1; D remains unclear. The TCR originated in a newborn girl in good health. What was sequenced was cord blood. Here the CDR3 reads CGARVVEEQFF. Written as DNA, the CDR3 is TGCGGTGCTAGAGTGGTCGAAGAGCAGTTCTTC.